A selection of T cell receptor beta chains follows, all from one sample in a study of blood T cell repertoires in COVID-19. Data came from immunoSEQ multiplex PCR; TCRdb stores just in-frame clones and leaves some out. The data hold some 42,000 clones, with about 88% observed a single time. Input material: peripheral blood. Every receptor here comes from a human donor in a cohort sampled during active COVID-19. Each CDR3 is given with its conserved first and last residue. A D gene is named only where the DNA matches it firmly. Some rows have no size entry. The others give once, few or many, or a class for an expanded clone.

j_gene: TRBJ2-5
v_gene: TRBV5-1
abundance: -
d_gene: TRBD1
CDR3aa: CASSHSGDRVTETQYF
CDR3nt: TGCGCCAGCAGCCATTCTGGGGACAGGGTTACGGAGACCCAGTACTTC

j_gene: TRBJ2-5
v_gene: TRBV10-1
abundance: -
d_gene: -
CDR3aa: CASSVGGKETQYF
CDR3nt: TGCGCCAGCAGTGTTGGCGGTAAAGAGACCCAGTACTTC

j_gene: TRBJ2-5
v_gene: TRBV5-4
abundance: few
d_gene: TRBD2
CDR3aa: CASSLFGGGQETQYF
CDR3nt: TGTGCCAGCAGCTTATTCGGCGGGGGACAAGAGACCCAGTACTTC

j_gene: TRBJ2-7
v_gene: TRBV7-8
abundance: -
d_gene: -
CDR3aa: CASSDTRGSYEQYF
CDR3nt: TGTGCCAGCAGCGATACCCGGGGGTCTTACGAGCAGTACTTC

j_gene: TRBJ1-4
v_gene: TRBV28
abundance: -
d_gene: -
CDR3aa: CASTARGWEKLFF
CDR3nt: TGTGCCAGCACCGCCCGGGGTTGGGAAAAACTGTTTTTT

j_gene: TRBJ2-5
v_gene: TRBV7-9
abundance: -
d_gene: TRBD2
CDR3aa: CASSNAPSSGVKETQYF
CDR3nt: TGTGCCAGCAGCAACGCACCGAGTAGCGGGGTAAAAGAGACCCAGTACTTC

j_gene: TRBJ1-4
v_gene: TRBV10-1
abundance: -
d_gene: TRBD1
CDR3aa: CASSDGTVEKLFF
CDR3nt: TGCGCCAGCAGTGATGGGACAGTCGAAAAACTGTTTTTT

j_gene: TRBJ2-3
v_gene: TRBV29-1
abundance: -
d_gene: TRBD1
CDR3aa: CSVDGQGVDTQYF
CDR3nt: TGCAGCGTTGATGGACAGGGTGTGGATACGCAGTATTTT

j_gene: TRBJ1-2
v_gene: TRBV2
abundance: once
d_gene: -
CDR3aa: CARRVAGAGYTF
CDR3nt: TGTGCCAGAAGGGTGGCAGGGGCGGGCTACACCTTC

j_gene: TRBJ2-3
v_gene: TRBV30
abundance: -
d_gene: -
CDR3aa: CAWTGLYDNTDTQYF
CDR3nt: TGTGCCTGGACAGGACTTTACGATAACACAGATACGCAGTATTTT

j_gene: TRBJ2-3
v_gene: TRBV5-4
abundance: -
d_gene: TRBD2
CDR3aa: CASSSLMFSGGSDTQYF
CDR3nt: TGTGCCAGCAGCTCTTTGATGTTTAGCGGGGGGTCAGATACGCAGTATTTT

j_gene: TRBJ2-1
v_gene: TRBV27
abundance: -
d_gene: TRBD2
CDR3aa: CASRSVLAGGRYNEQFF
CDR3nt: TGTGCCAGCAGATCAGTTTTAGCGGGGGGGCGATACAATGAGCAGTTCTTC

j_gene: TRBJ1-3
v_gene: TRBV3-1/TRBV3-2
abundance: once
d_gene: -
CDR3aa: CASSQVRGSGNTIYF
CDR3nt: TGTGCCAGCAGCCAAGTTAGGGGTTCTGGAAACACCATATATTTT

j_gene: TRBJ1-5
v_gene: TRBV21-1
abundance: -
d_gene: -
CDR3aa: CASSKTGVGPSNQPQHF
CDR3nt: TGTGCCAGCAGCAAGACAGGGGTGGGGCCTAGCAATCAGCCCCAGCATTTT

j_gene: TRBJ1-2
v_gene: TRBV9
abundance: -
d_gene: TRBD1
CDR3aa: CASSVGQDFYGYTF
CDR3nt: TGTGCCAGCAGCGTCGGACAGGACTTTTATGGCTACACCTTC

j_gene: TRBJ1-5
v_gene: TRBV6-4
abundance: -
d_gene: TRBD1
CDR3aa: CASSVGQIGTGGSRNQPQHF
CDR3nt: TGTGCCAGCAGTGTGGGACAAATAGGGACAGGGGGATCTCGCAATCAGCCCCAGCATTTT

j_gene: TRBJ2-1
v_gene: TRBV23-1
abundance: -
d_gene: -
CDR3aa: CASSQLARQYNEQFF
CDR3nt: TGCGCCAGCAGTCAACTTGCCAGACAATACAATGAGCAGTTCTTC

j_gene: TRBJ1-3
v_gene: TRBV5-1
abundance: -
d_gene: -
CDR3aa: CASSLTGGNGNTIYF
CDR3nt: TGCGCCAGCAGCTTAACAGGTGGCAACGGAAACACCATATATTTT

j_gene: TRBJ2-1
v_gene: TRBV28
abundance: once
d_gene: -
CDR3aa: CASRLEGEQFF
CDR3nt: TGTGCCAGCAGACTAGAGGGTGAGCAGTTCTTC

j_gene: TRBJ2-5
v_gene: TRBV3-1/TRBV3-2
abundance: few
d_gene: TRBD2
CDR3aa: CASSHSGGRQETQYF
CDR3nt: TGTGCCAGCAGCCACAGCGGGGGCCGTCAAGAGACCCAGTACTTC

j_gene: TRBJ2-5
v_gene: TRBV7-6
abundance: -
d_gene: TRBD1
CDR3aa: CASSPWTGGMETQYF
CDR3nt: TGTGCCAGCAGCCCCTGGACAGGGGGCATGGAGACCCAGTACTTC

j_gene: TRBJ1-5
v_gene: TRBV6-6
abundance: -
d_gene: TRBD1
CDR3aa: CASSREDRAWQPQHF
CDR3nt: TGTGCCAGCAGCCGCGAGGACAGGGCATGGCAGCCCCAGCATTTT

j_gene: TRBJ2-2
v_gene: TRBV2
abundance: -
d_gene: -
CDR3aa: CASSGRDTSNTGELFF
CDR3nt: TGTGCCAGCAGTGGACGGGACACCTCGAACACCGGGGAGCTGTTTTTT

j_gene: TRBJ2-1
v_gene: TRBV7-2
abundance: -
d_gene: TRBD2
CDR3aa: CASSLIAAGGYNEQFF
CDR3nt: TGTGCCAGCAGCTTAATCGCTGCGGGGGGGTACAATGAGCAGTTCTTC

j_gene: TRBJ2-5
v_gene: TRBV18
abundance: -
d_gene: TRBD2
CDR3aa: CASSPSARGGTQYF
CDR3nt: TGTGCCAGCTCACCAAGCGCCCGGGGGGGGACCCAGTACTTC

j_gene: TRBJ2-7
v_gene: TRBV3-1/TRBV3-2
abundance: -
d_gene: TRBD2
CDR3aa: CASSPESGVGFHEQYF
CDR3nt: TGTGCCAGCAGCCCCGAGAGCGGGGTGGGGTTCCACGAGCAGTACTTC

j_gene: TRBJ1-5
v_gene: TRBV20-1
abundance: -
d_gene: -
CDR3aa: CSASVQFDQPQHF
CDR3nt: TGCAGTGCTAGTGTACAGTTTGATCAGCCCCAGCATTTT

j_gene: TRBJ2-3
v_gene: TRBV19
abundance: -
d_gene: -
CDR3aa: CASRNDYTDTQYF
CDR3nt: TGTGCCAGTAGGAATGACTACACAGATACGCAGTATTTT

j_gene: TRBJ2-3
v_gene: TRBV7-8
abundance: -
d_gene: TRBD2
CDR3aa: CASRASGGALNTQYF
CDR3nt: TGTGCCAGCAGAGCGAGCGGGGGGGCCCTGAATACGCAGTATTTT

j_gene: TRBJ2-1
v_gene: TRBV18
abundance: -
d_gene: TRBD2
CDR3aa: CASSPGTSGGTNEQFF
CDR3nt: TGTGCCAGCTCCCCAGGGACTAGCGGGGGGACCAATGAGCAGTTCTTC

j_gene: TRBJ1-1
v_gene: TRBV3-1/TRBV3-2
abundance: -
d_gene: -
CDR3aa: CASSHSNRVNTEAFF
CDR3nt: TGTGCCAGCAGCCACTCTAATCGGGTGAACACTGAAGCTTTCTTT

j_gene: TRBJ2-3
v_gene: TRBV10-3
abundance: -
d_gene: -
CDR3aa: CAISLGGETSTDTQYF
CDR3nt: TGTGCCATCAGCTTGGGGGGTGAGACTAGCACAGATACGCAGTATTTT

j_gene: TRBJ1-1
v_gene: TRBV30
abundance: -
d_gene: TRBD1
CDR3aa: CAWSLGPGGPDTEAFF
CDR3nt: TGTGCCTGGAGTTTGGGGCCAGGGGGCCCCGACACTGAAGCTTTCTTT

j_gene: TRBJ2-7
v_gene: TRBV5-1
abundance: -
d_gene: -
CDR3aa: CASSLAVSYEQYF
CDR3nt: TGCGCCAGCAGCTTGGCCGTCTCCTACGAGCAGTACTTC

j_gene: TRBJ2-5
v_gene: TRBV6-5
abundance: -
d_gene: -
CDR3aa: CASRASGVGTQYF
CDR3nt: TGTGCCAGCAGGGCTTCGGGGGTGGGGACCCAGTACTTC

j_gene: TRBJ1-2
v_gene: TRBV23-1
abundance: -
d_gene: TRBD1
CDR3aa: CASSLRDRVPTNYGYTF
CDR3nt: TGCGCCAGCAGTCTCCGGGACAGGGTCCCAACTAACTATGGCTACACCTTC

j_gene: TRBJ2-7
v_gene: TRBV7-2
abundance: -
d_gene: -
CDR3aa: CASSLFVLAGNIHEQYF
CDR3nt: TGTGCCAGCAGCTTATTCGTACTTGCAGGGAACATCCACGAGCAGTACTTC

j_gene: TRBJ2-1
v_gene: TRBV2
abundance: -
d_gene: -
CDR3aa: CASRATNKFNEQFF
CDR3nt: TGTGCCAGCAGAGCTACTAATAAATTCAATGAGCAGTTCTTC

j_gene: TRBJ2-3
v_gene: TRBV11-1
abundance: -
d_gene: TRBD2
CDR3aa: CASSLTSPADTQYF
CDR3nt: TGTGCCAGCAGCTTGACTAGCCCGGCAGATACGCAGTATTTT

j_gene: TRBJ1-2
v_gene: TRBV5-6
abundance: -
d_gene: -
CDR3aa: CASSRDTDYGYTF
CDR3nt: TGTGCCAGCAGCCGAGACACCGACTATGGCTACACCTTC

j_gene: TRBJ1-1
v_gene: TRBV19
abundance: -
d_gene: TRBD1
CDR3aa: CASQQPEQGTEAFF
CDR3nt: TGTGCCAGCCAACAACCTGAACAGGGGACTGAAGCTTTCTTT

j_gene: TRBJ2-7
v_gene: TRBV10-2
abundance: -
d_gene: TRBD2
CDR3aa: CASGRAGADGEQYF
CDR3nt: TGCGCCAGCGGGAGAGCGGGGGCCGATGGTGAGCAGTACTTC

j_gene: TRBJ2-7
v_gene: TRBV30
abundance: -
d_gene: -
CDR3aa: CAWSDSYEQYF
CDR3nt: TGTGCCTGGAGTGATAGTTACGAGCAGTACTTC

j_gene: TRBJ1-5
v_gene: TRBV5-8
abundance: -
d_gene: -
CDR3aa: CASSLVRLGNQPQHF
CDR3nt: TGTGCCAGCAGCTTGGTCCGTTTAGGCAATCAGCCCCAGCATTTT

j_gene: TRBJ2-2
v_gene: TRBV6-1
abundance: -
d_gene: TRBD2
CDR3aa: CASSDSGGITGELFF
CDR3nt: TGTGCCAGCAGTGATAGCGGGGGGATCACCGGGGAGCTGTTTTTT

j_gene: TRBJ1-2
v_gene: TRBV12-5
abundance: -
d_gene: -
CDR3aa: CASGLAGAVYGYTF
CDR3nt: TGTGCTAGTGGTTTAGCAGGGGCCGTCTATGGCTACACCTTC

j_gene: TRBJ2-1
v_gene: TRBV7-2
abundance: -
d_gene: TRBD1
CDR3aa: CASSAGQGFRDEQFF
CDR3nt: TGTGCCAGCAGCGCGGGACAGGGGTTTAGAGATGAGCAGTTCTTC

j_gene: TRBJ1-1
v_gene: TRBV13
abundance: -
d_gene: TRBD1
CDR3aa: CASSLLGQGALESEAFF
CDR3nt: TGTGCCAGCAGCCTCTTAGGACAGGGGGCTTTAGAGTCTGAAGCTTTCTTT

j_gene: TRBJ1-6
v_gene: TRBV5-4
abundance: -
d_gene: -
CDR3aa: CASVAGTAPDSPLHF
CDR3nt: TGTGCCAGCGTCGCCGGGACTGCCCCTGATTCACCCCTCCACTTT

j_gene: TRBJ2-5
v_gene: TRBV5-1
abundance: -
d_gene: TRBD1
CDR3aa: CASSPNRRGLETQYF
CDR3nt: TGCGCCAGCAGCCCAAACCGCAGGGGGCTCGAGACCCAGTACTTC

j_gene: TRBJ1-1
v_gene: TRBV5-1
abundance: -
d_gene: -
CDR3aa: CASSLGGNTEAFF
CDR3nt: TGCGCCAGCAGCTTAGGGGGGAACACTGAAGCTTTCTTT

j_gene: TRBJ2-1
v_gene: TRBV7-9
abundance: -
d_gene: -
CDR3aa: CASSLSFNEQFF
CDR3nt: TGTGCCAGCAGCTTATCCTTCAATGAGCAGTTCTTC

j_gene: TRBJ2-7
v_gene: TRBV3-1/TRBV3-2
abundance: -
d_gene: TRBD2
CDR3aa: CASSHNLAGGSYEQYF
CDR3nt: TGTGCCAGCAGCCATAACCTAGCGGGGGGATCCTACGAGCAGTACTTC

j_gene: TRBJ2-3
v_gene: TRBV7-3
abundance: -
d_gene: -
CDR3aa: CASSHRLGGYDTQYF
CDR3nt: TGTGCCAGCAGCCATCGACTAGGAGGATACGATACGCAGTATTTT

j_gene: TRBJ2-7
v_gene: TRBV2
abundance: once
d_gene: -
CDR3aa: CASSEGQIQSYEQYF
CDR3nt: TGTGCCAGCAGTGAAGGACAGATCCAGAGCTACGAGCAGTACTTC